A single sample gave rise to the 30 T cell receptor beta chains below, sequenced in a study of blood T cell repertoires in COVID-19. Some clones are missing from TCRdb's copy, which holds only in-frame ones; the method was immunoSEQ multiplex PCR. The table records around 62,000 clones, approximately 84% of them present only once. The sample consisted of peripheral blood. The receptors derive from a man aged 50-59 years with active COVID-19.

The chain uses TRBV2 and TRBJ1-4; 10 bases line up with TRBD1. J lost 7 bases, V lost 6 bases, and 5 bases had no gene match. The germline CDR1 and CDR2 sequences are SNHLY and FYNNEI. This CDR3 spans 14 amino acids. The CDR3 sequence is CASRSGTGVEKLFF. The CDR3 nucleotides are TGTGCCAGCAGGTCCGGGACAGGGGTTGAAAAACTGTTTTTT.

The gene calls are TRBV3-1 (or the pseudogene TRBV3-2) and TRBJ2-5; 8 nucleotides line up with TRBD2. Trimming removed 1 base from V and 6 bases from J; junction bases left unmatched: 7. Germline V gives CDR1 LGHDT, CDR2 YNNKEL (reference sequence). The CDR3 extends over 15 amino acids. The CDR3 DNA reads TGTGCCAGCAGCCAAGGTTCGGGGGGGGGAAAGACCCAGTACTTC. This translates into CASSQGSGGGKTQYF.

In this sample, this clone turned up once. One end of the junction varies from germline; a read error may be responsible. The rearrangement joins TRBV27 to TRBJ2-7, with 7 bases that match TRBD1. CDR1 is MNHEY, CDR2 SMNVEV, per germline (reference sequence). The CDR3 contains 12 residues. The CDR3 loop is CASSTRDSEPCF. CDR3 nucleotides: TGTGCCAGCAGTACCCGGGACAGTGAACCTTGCTTC.

The chain uses TRBV6-5 and TRBJ1-1; D is unclear. V shed 6 bases and J shed 1 base, with 9 bases lying between them. Germline V gene lookup returns CDR1 MNHEY and CDR2 SVGAGI. This CDR3 contains 13 residues. The CDR3 nucleotides are TGTGCCAGCAGCAGTAGACAGAACACTGAAGCTTTCTTT. It specifies CASSSRQNTEAFF.

J is TRBJ1-1 and V is TRBV30; 11 bases are a match to TRBD1. Germline CDR1 is GTSNPN and CDR2 is SVGIG (reference sequence). J gave up 5 bases and V 0 bases, and 5 bases lay outside the gene matches. The CDR3 is 15 residues long. The DNA for the CDR3 is TGTGCCTGGAGTGTACCGGACAGGGGGCGAACTGAAGCTTTCTTT. It codes for CAWSVPDRGRTEAFF.

J is TRBJ1-1 and V is TRBV9; no clear D gene. With 0 bases removed from V and 4 bases from J, the gap between germline ends came to 10 bases. Germline CDR1 and CDR2: SGDLS and YYNGEE. The CDR3 covers 14 residues. Written as DNA, the CDR3 is TGTGCCAGCAGCGTAGCTACCGGGGTCACTGAAGCTTTCTTT. Encoded protein: CASSVATGVTEAFF.

This clone was recorded only once. The chain combines TRBV4-2 with TRBJ2-7; a possible D gene is TRBD2 (6 bases). The CDR3 covers 14 residues. From germline, CDR1 is LGHNA and CDR2 YNFKEQ. V was pared by 4 bases and J by 5 bases, with 15 bases between. The CDR3 nucleotides are TGTGCCAGCAGCCGACAGTGGGAGGCCGACGAGCAGTACTTC. It is translated as CASSRQWEADEQYF.

The rearrangement uses TRBV2 and TRBJ2-1; perhaps TRBD2 as D (6 bases). The CDR3 covers 13 residues. CDR1 is SNHLY, CDR2 FYNNEI, per germline. V was clipped by 3 bases and J by 6 bases, with 9 bases between them. The CDR3 region is CASSDLRGNEQFF. The DNA of the CDR3 is TGTGCCAGCAGTGATTTGCGGGGCAATGAGCAGTTCTTC.

This clone was detected only a few times. The chain recombines TRBV5-4 with TRBJ2-5; no definite D call. The CDR3 is 13 residues long. Trimming removed 4 bases at V and 5 bases at J, with 12 bases between. The germline gives CDR1 SGHNT, CDR2 YYREEE (reference sequence). For the CDR3, the DNA is TGTGCCAGCAGCCTGGCCCGGTTGGAGACCCAGTACTTC. It encodes CASSLARLETQYF.

The chain employs TRBV7-9 and TRBJ2-5, with 7 nucleotides matching TRBD2. CDR1 and CDR2 from the germline V gene are SEHNR and FQNEAQ (reference sequence). V lost 5 bases, J lost 5 bases, and 2 bases stayed unmatched. The CDR3 contains 12 residues. The CDR3 nucleotides read TGTGCCAGCAGCCCCGGGAGGGAGACCCAGTACTTC. Its translation is CASSPGRETQYF.

The gene calls are TRBV3-1 (or the pseudogene TRBV3-2) and TRBJ2-5; tentative D call: TRBD2 (7 bases). The V gene's germline CDR1 is LGHDT and CDR2 YNNKEL (reference sequence). This CDR3 spans 16 amino acids. V dropped 4 bases and J dropped 6 bases, with 21 bases sitting between them. CDR3 nucleotide sequence: TGTGCCAGCAGCCGTATAAAACTAGGGGGAGGGAAGACCCAGTACTTC. Amino acids: CASSRIKLGGGKTQYF.

J is TRBJ1-6 and V is TRBV10-3, with TRBD1 identical over 9 bases. V shed 6 bases, J shed 9 bases, and the junction held 12 bases outside the gene matches. CDR3 length: 16 residues. CDR1 and CDR2 (germline): ENHRY, SYGVKD. The CDR3 is CAISDTRDRAGSPLHF. In DNA form, the CDR3 reads TGTGCCATCAGCGATACGCGGGACAGGGCAGGTTCACCCCTCCACTTT.

By its share, this clone is medium-sized. The gene calls are TRBV29-1 and TRBJ2-7; D gene unclear. CDR1 and CDR2 (germline): SQVTM, ANQGSEA. V lost 5 bases and J lost 4, with 12 bases in between. The CDR3 has 12 amino acids. This chain's CDR3 is CSVTLVGYEQYF. The CDR3 DNA sequence: TGCAGCGTTACTCTAGTTGGATACGAGCAGTACTTC.

This clone has just a few counts. The chain joins TRBV4-1 to TRBJ1-1; 8 bases agree with TRBD1. V was clipped by 0 bases and J by 5 bases; unmatched bases: 5. Looked up from germline, CDR1 is MGHRA and CDR2 is YSYEKL. The CDR3 has 15 residues. The CDR3 region is CASSQDLNRGTEAFF. The CDR3 DNA is TGCGCCAGCAGCCAAGACCTTAACAGGGGGACTGAAGCTTTCTTT.

This clone was found a few times. The V and J genes are TRBV19 and TRBJ1-5; D perhaps matches TRBD1 (6 bases). Trimming removed 3 bases at V and 1 base at J, with 10 bases between. Per germline, CDR1 LNHDA and CDR2 SQIVND (reference sequence). The CDR3 consists of 15 residues. CDR3 loop: CASSMEGGSNQPQHF. CDR3 DNA: TGTGCCAGTAGTATGGAGGGGGGGAGCAATCAGCCCCAGCATTTT.

The chain has TRBV5-1 and TRBJ2-5, with unresolved D. Per the germline V gene, CDR1 is SGHRS and CDR2 is YFSETQ. V dropped 0 bases and J dropped 0 bases, with 9 bases sitting between them. The CDR3 has 15 residues. The CDR3 DNA follows: TGCGCCAGCAGCTTGGTGGCCACAAACCAAGAGACCCAGTACTTC. It translates to CASSLVATNQETQYF.

The chain combines TRBV2 with TRBJ2-3, with D possibly matching TRBD1 (5 bases). From germline, CDR1 is SNHLY and CDR2 FYNNEI. V lost 6 bases, J lost 1 base, and 14 bases lay in between. The CDR3 has 15 residues. CDR3 bases: TGTGCCAGCAGCGCATCAGGGTGGCGCACAGATACGCAGTATTTT. Protein product: CASSASGWRTDTQYF.

In its sample, this clone was seen once. J is TRBJ1-1 and V is TRBV5-1; D is unresolved. Germline V gene sequence: CDR1 SGHRS, CDR2 YFSETQ. Trimming removed 0 bases at V and 8 bases at J, with 20 bases between. CDR3 length: 16 residues. CDR3: CASSLGPNNAGVEAFF. The DNA for the CDR3 is TGCGCCAGCAGCTTGGGGCCGAACAATGCAGGTGTGGAAGCTTTCTTT.

This sequence joins TRBV7-6 and TRBJ1-3, with D possibly matching TRBD1 (5 bases). Trimming removed 1 base from V and 2 bases from J, with 9 bases in between. There are 15 residues in the CDR3. Germline CDR1 is SGHVS and CDR2 is FNYEAQ. This chain's CDR3 is CASSLVATAGNTIYF. The CDR3, as DNA: TGTGCCAGCAGCTTAGTTGCGACAGCTGGAAACACCATATATTTT.

The chain joins TRBV7-9 to TRBJ2-5, with D unclear. Trimming removed 3 bases from V and 5 bases from J, with 13 bases in between. The CDR3 runs to 14 residues. CDR1 is SEHNR and CDR2 is FQNEAQ in the germline V gene (reference sequence). For the CDR3, the DNA is TGTGCCAGCAGCTTGATCAGGAACTGGGAGACCCAGTACTTC. It encodes CASSLIRNWETQYF.

The rearrangement joins TRBV5-1 to TRBJ2-3; TRBD1 might be the D (5 bases). This CDR3 has 14 amino acids. CDR1 is SGHRS and CDR2 is YFSETQ in the germline V gene. V lost 4 bases and J 3 bases, leaving 12 bases between the germline ends. The CDR3 protein is CASSPWQGTDTQYF. DNA for the CDR3: TGCGCCAGCAGCCCGTGGCAGGGTACAGATACGCAGTATTTT.

The chain uses TRBV4-3 and TRBJ2-5, with TRBD1 matching over 8 bases. Germline V lookup: CDR1 LGHNA, CDR2 YSLEER. This CDR3 spans 14 amino acids. The V and J ends lost 0 bases and 8 bases, in that order; junction bases with no gene match: 5. CDR3 protein: CASSQDRTGQTQYF. The CDR3 DNA follows: TGCGCCAGCAGCCAAGATAGGACAGGGCAAACCCAGTACTTC.

This clone was observed once. The chain combines TRBV15 with TRBJ1-6; D is unclear. Per germline, CDR1 LNHNV and CDR2 YYDKDF (reference sequence). This CDR3 comprises 16 residues. V lost 0 bases to trimming and J lost 0 bases, with 6 bases between them. This CDR3 reads CATSRDPSSYNSPLHF. The CDR3 nucleotides are TGTGCCACCAGCAGAGACCCGAGCTCCTATAATTCACCCCTCCACTTT.

This clone occurred once. The chain uses TRBV6-6 and TRBJ1-4; TRBD1 matches at 7 bases. Germline CDR1 MNHNY, CDR2 SVGAGI (reference sequence). The CDR3 is made up of 15 amino acids. The V and J ends lost 4 bases and 2 bases, in that order; junction bases with no gene match: 4. The CDR3 DNA follows: TGTGCCAGCAGTTCCACAGGGGCCACTAATGAAAAACTGTTTTTT. This sequence encodes CASSSTGATNEKLFF.

This clone came up once. The rearrangement joins TRBV7-9 to TRBJ1-4, with D unresolved. The germline V gene encodes CDR1 SEHNR and CDR2 FQNEAQ (reference sequence). The CDR3 is made up of 13 amino acids. V lost 5 bases to trimming and J lost 7 bases, with 11 bases between them. CDR3 protein: CASSLPLSEKLFF. In DNA, the CDR3 is TGTGCCAGCAGCCTTCCCCTAAGTGAAAAACTGTTTTTT.

This clone was picked up one time. The CDR3 sequence: CASSLRSFDIQYF. The CDR3 DNA follows: TGTGCCAGCAGCTTAAGAAGCTTTGACATTCAGTACTTC. V is TRBV7-9 and J is TRBJ2-4, with D unresolved. CDR3 length: 13 residues. Per germline, CDR1 SEHNR and CDR2 FQNEAQ (reference sequence). The V gene lost 2 bases and the J gene lost 8 bases, with 10 bases spanning the gap.

The chain recombines TRBV5-4 with TRBJ1-2; 9 nucleotides agree with TRBD1. V trimming: 4 bases; J trimming: 9 bases; junction bases outside the gene matches: 16. Germline lookup yields CDR1 SGHNT and CDR2 YYREEE (reference sequence). This CDR3 is built from 16 residues. The CDR3, as DNA: TGTGCCAGCAGCGAAGGGGACAGGGTAAAAGTTTTTAGCTACACCTTC. This codes for CASSEGDRVKVFSYTF.

The chain employs TRBV7-8 and TRBJ2-7; the match to TRBD2 covers 8 bases. From germline, CDR1 is SGHVS and CDR2 FQNEAQ. There are 15 residues in the CDR3. The V segment lost 5 bases and the J segment 6 bases; nucleotides outside the gene matches: 12. CDR3 loop: CASSKGGTRLFEQYF. The CDR3 DNA reads as TGTGCCAGCAGCAAAGGAGGGACTAGGCTGTTCGAGCAGTACTTC.

This clone showed up just once. The DNA for the CDR3 is TGTGCCAGCAGCACCGGGACACTGAATCAGCCCCAGCATTTT. It codes for CASSTGTLNQPQHF. V is TRBV9 and J is TRBJ1-5; D possibly corresponds to TRBD1 (6 bases). CDR3 length equals 14 residues. V gave up 4 bases and J gave up 4 bases, with 12 bases separating them. CDR1 and CDR2 from the germline V gene are SGDLS and YYNGEE.

CDR3 sequence: CASRPGATATNEKLFF. The CDR3 DNA reads TGCGCCAGCAGACCAGGCGCGACAGCAACTAATGAAAAACTGTTTTTT. V is TRBV5-1 and J is TRBJ1-4, with a tentative D call TRBD1 (5 bases). Trimming stripped 5 bases from V and 0 bases from J, with 14 bases between. The V gene's germline CDR1 is SGHRS and CDR2 YFSETQ. The CDR3 extends over 16 amino acids.